Listed here is a single TCR beta chain. This receptor's antigen is unknown. No much larger clone exists at a distance of one base, and base qualities are not known. CD8 naive samples were obtained by positive selection for CCR7 among CD45RO-negative cells, yielding a CD45RA+CCR7+ population from which TemRA cells were excluded. Healthy HIV-negative adults with no recently reported acute infections or vaccinations were included as donors. Only Caucasian adults living in Nashville, Tennessee, USA were represented among the donors. Blood was collected by leukapheresis, and PBMCs were isolated by Ficoll-Histopaque density gradient centrifugation and then cryopreserved in liquid nitrogen vapor phase. Analytical flow cytometry was used to check the purity and quantity of every magnetically sorted T cell population. Genomic DNA was isolated from every sorted fraction and measured by UV absorbance on a Nanodrop 2000c.

In the germline V gene, CDR1 corresponds to MGHRA and CDR2 to YSYEKL. From cysteine to phenylalanine, the CDR3 is 16 amino acids long. CDR3 DNA is the only sequence kept; it has 48 bases, read in frame from the first base. V was cut back by 4 bases and J by 4 bases, leaving a gap of 19 bases between them. TCR CDR3 regions were amplified from genomic DNA by multiplex PCR using the deep immunoSEQ assay. Genomic DNA extracted from each cell subset was distributed evenly over all wells of several immunoSEQ 96-well plates, and each plate served as one replicate. For sorted subsets, each replicate PCR was loaded with approximately 190 ng genomic DNA, equivalent to roughly 30,000 T cell genomes. Purified libraries were measured with a Qubit 3.0 fluorometer, size-checked on a Bioanalyzer 2100, and measured again with the KAPA Library Quantification kit. Every immunoSEQ 96-well plate was sequenced on a separate single-read 150-cycle Illumina NextSeq 550 flow cell. On the authors' methods: Because the immunoSEQ output held only junctional sequences and lacked quality scores, the filtering could not match the filtering applied to full-length reads. To assign V/J genes and CDR3, sequences were annotated against IMGT germline references using PyIR, a Python wrapper for IgBLAST v1.9. Any read was removed if the V/J assignment was weak (E-value above 1e-6), the CDR3 was missing, or the read contained stop codons, out-of-frame junctions, or ambiguous translated residues. V3J clonotypes were defined as sequences sharing the same inferred V gene, J gene, and CDR3 amino acid sequence. The percentage overlap between two repertoires was calculated by dividing the number of shared unique clonotypes by the size of the smaller repertoire. RTK rarefaction, the Chao1 estimator, and Recon v2.1 estimates of unobserved clonotypes were used to assess repertoire richness. OLGA was used to compute generation probabilities for all TCRbeta clonotypes that the gDNA method yielded from four donors. This is the immuneACCESS table as TCRdb keeps it, with only in-frame sequences that have V and J called. A part of the clones is gone; compared with another copy, unresolved V genes explain less than half, and the rest is unexplained. The V and J calls and the clone size are those of that table, but D and trimming were determined from the DNA. Present in this sample are around 2,000,000 clones, approximately 94% of which were seen just once. The ten largest make up 1.5% to 2% of the sample.

The data stem from a study of shared clonotypes between healthy human individuals (dated by TCRdb to between 2020 and 2021). As for the study more broadly: The cohort included three men and a couple of women between 18 and 49 years of age. To estimate repertoire size and how much clonotype sharing occurs between individuals, the study deeply sequenced the blood TCR repertoires of roughly 5 healthy adults. For each donor, CD4 naive and CD4 memory were each given three plates, CD8 naive was given two plates, and CD8 memory was given one plate. Between about 0.8 and 9 billion PBMCs per donor were obtained by leukapheresis. To increase sequencing depth and limit assay-specific biases, TCR repertoire library preparation and sequencing were carried out by different laboratories using diverse techniques. General study outcomes and caveats: Sharing across several donors was observed for about 5% of naive CD4, about 4% of naive CD8, about 2.3% of memory CD4, and roughly 0.4% of memory CD8 clonotypes. Clonotypes shared by all four sorted-subset donors showed higher generation probabilities than non-shared clonotypes. Sampling was restricted to blood, and TCR repertoires in tissues likely differ from the TCR repertoires found in blood. The small number of donors limited the genetic and exposure-history diversity represented. Estimated clonotype richness was generally larger for naive than for memory subsets. Even with the large sequencing depth, rarefaction of the sorted-subset datasets indicated that sequencing was incomplete. Pairwise subsampling indicated that sequencing depth was expected to affect the degree of clonotype sharing among donors.

The receptor's source is a man between 18 and 35 years old in good health. Some clones in this sample may be carry-over from other donors' samples. This sequence uses TRBV4-1 and TRBJ1-1; the D gene is not confidently resolved. The sequenced material came from naive CD8+ T cells from PBMCs. Taken with the paper, the label for cell subset or site translates to: CD45RA+CCR7+. The bases are TGCGCCAGCAGCCCGCAAGCAGGAGGGCTGGGCACTGAAGCTTTCTTT. Its coded protein is CASSPQAGGLGTEAFF.